This section outlines one TCR beta chain sequence together with its context. Data came from immunoSEQ multiplex PCR; TCRdb stores just in-frame clones and leaves some out. The data show about 40,000 clones, about 88% seen once. This sample is drawn from a study of blood T cell repertoires in COVID-19. The clonotype was recovered from a man aged 55 to 70 with active COVID-19. The sample was peripheral blood.

CDR3 sequence: CAWTGGFNLWRANVLTF. DNA of the CDR3: TGTGCCTGGACGGGGGGATTCAATCTCTGGAGGGCCAACGTCCTGACTTTC. The V gene is TRBV30, the J gene TRBJ2-6, with 7 bases lining up with TRBD2. The CDR3 is 17 amino acids. Per the germline V gene, CDR1 is GTSNPN and CDR2 is SVGIG (reference sequence). V dropped 4 bases and J dropped 5; count of bases not matched to a gene: 14.